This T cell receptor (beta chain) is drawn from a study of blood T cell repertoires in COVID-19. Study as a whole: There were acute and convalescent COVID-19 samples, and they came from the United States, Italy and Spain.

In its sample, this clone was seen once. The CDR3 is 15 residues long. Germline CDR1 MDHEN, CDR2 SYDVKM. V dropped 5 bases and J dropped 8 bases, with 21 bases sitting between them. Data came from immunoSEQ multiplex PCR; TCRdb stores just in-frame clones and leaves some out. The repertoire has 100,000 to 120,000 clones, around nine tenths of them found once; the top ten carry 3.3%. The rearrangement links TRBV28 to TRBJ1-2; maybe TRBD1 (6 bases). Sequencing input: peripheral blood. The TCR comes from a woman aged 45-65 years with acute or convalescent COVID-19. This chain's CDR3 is CASSTRDIAKSGYTF. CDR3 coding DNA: TGTGCCAGCAGTACCCGGGACATTGCCAAATCAGGCTACACCTTC.